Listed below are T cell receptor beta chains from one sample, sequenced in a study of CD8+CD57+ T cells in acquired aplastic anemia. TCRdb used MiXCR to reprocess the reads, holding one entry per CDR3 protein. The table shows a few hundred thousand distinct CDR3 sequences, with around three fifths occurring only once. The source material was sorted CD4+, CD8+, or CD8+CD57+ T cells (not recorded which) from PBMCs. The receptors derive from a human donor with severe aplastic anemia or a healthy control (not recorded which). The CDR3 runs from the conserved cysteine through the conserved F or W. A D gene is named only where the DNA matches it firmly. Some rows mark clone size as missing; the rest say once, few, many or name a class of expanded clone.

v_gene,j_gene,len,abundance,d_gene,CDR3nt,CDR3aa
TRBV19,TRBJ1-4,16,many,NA,TGTGCCAGTAGTATGGCCCGGACAGCTATCAATGAAAAACTGTTTTTT,CASSMARTAINEKLFF
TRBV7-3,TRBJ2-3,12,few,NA,TGTGCCAGCAGCCAGGGAAGAGATACGCAGTATTTT,CASSQGRDTQYF
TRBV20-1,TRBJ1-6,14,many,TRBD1,TGCAGTGCTAAGGGGACAGTTGATAATTCACCCCTCCACTTT,CSAKGTVDNSPLHF
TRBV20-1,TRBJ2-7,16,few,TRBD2,TGCAGTGCTAGAGATTTGAGACTAGCGGGGTCCTACGAGCAGTACTTC,CSARDLRLAGSYEQYF
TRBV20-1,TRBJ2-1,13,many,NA,TGCAGTGTCTTAAGAGGCCCCTACAATGAGCAGTTCTTC,CSVLRGPYNEQFF
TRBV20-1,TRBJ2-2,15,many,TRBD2,TGCAGTGCCCCGACTAGCGGGGGTCTCACCGGGGAGCTGTTTTTT,CSAPTSGGLTGELFF
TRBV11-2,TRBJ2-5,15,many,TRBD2,TGTGCCAGCAGCCTACTAGCGGGGGGGCCGGAGACCCAGTACTTC,CASSLLAGGPETQYF
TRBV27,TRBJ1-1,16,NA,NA,TGTGCCAGCAGTTCCTACCGAGGCGTTACGAACACTGAAGCTTTCTTT,CASSSYRGVTNTEAFF
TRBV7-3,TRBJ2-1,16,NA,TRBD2,TGTGCCAGCAGCCCCTCGGGGACTAGCGGATACAATGAGCAGTTCTTC,CASSPSGTSGYNEQFF
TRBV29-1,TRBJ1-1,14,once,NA,TGCAGTGCTAGAGATACAGGGTTGAGCACTGAAGCTTTCTTT,CSARDTGLSTEAFF
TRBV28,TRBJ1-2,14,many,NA,TGTGCCAGCAGAACACCCTCGACAAGCTATGGCTACACCTTC,CASRTPSTSYGYTF
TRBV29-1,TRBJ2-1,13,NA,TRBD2,TGCAGCGTTCTGGGGGGGACCTACAATGAGCAGTTCTTC,CSVLGGTYNEQFF
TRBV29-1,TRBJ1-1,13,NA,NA,TGCAGCGTTGAGGGAGTCATGAACACTGAAGCTTTCTTT,CSVEGVMNTEAFF
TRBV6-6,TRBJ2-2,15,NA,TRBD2,TGTGCCAGCAGGCTAGCGGGGGGGCCGACCGGGGAGCTGTTTTTT,CASRLAGGPTGELFF
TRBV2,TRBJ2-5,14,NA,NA,TGTGCCAGCAGTGATCGGGTGGGGGCTTTGACCCAGTACTTC,CASSDRVGALTQYF
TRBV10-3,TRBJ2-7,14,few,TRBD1,TGTGCCATCAGTGACCCTCAGGGGGCCTACGAGCAGTACTTC,CAISDPQGAYEQYF
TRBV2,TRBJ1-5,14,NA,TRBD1,TGTGCCAGCAGTACGGACAGGGGTTCTGAGCCCCAGCATTTT,CASSTDRGSEPQHF
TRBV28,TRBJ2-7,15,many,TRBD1,TGTGCCAGCAGGAAGCGGACAGGGAGAAATTACGAGCAGTACTTC,CASRKRTGRNYEQYF
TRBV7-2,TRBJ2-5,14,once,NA,TGTGCCAGCAGCCAAGCAGGGTTAGCGGAGACCCAGTACTTC,CASSQAGLAETQYF
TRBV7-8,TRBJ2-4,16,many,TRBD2,TGTGCCAGCAGCCCCTTCCCGGGAGGCGTCGTGAACATTCAGTACTTC,CASSPFPGGVVNIQYF
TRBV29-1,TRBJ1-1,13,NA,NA,TGCAGCGTTGAAGAGAACCTGAACACTGAAGCTTTCTTT,CSVEENLNTEAFF
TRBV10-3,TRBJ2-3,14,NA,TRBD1,TGCGCCATCAGCGGACAGGGGCGCACAGGTACGCAGTATTTT,CAISGQGRTGTQYF
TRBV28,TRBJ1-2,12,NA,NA,TGTGCCGGCAGTTTAGGGCTGTATGGCTACACCTTC,CAGSLGLYGYTF
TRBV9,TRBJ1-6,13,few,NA,TGTGCCAGTCAACCGGGCAACGGATCACCCCTCCACTTT,CASQPGNGSPLHF
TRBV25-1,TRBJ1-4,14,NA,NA,TGTGCCAGCAGTGAGGGCAGGGAGAATGAAAAACTGTTTTTT,CASSEGRENEKLFF
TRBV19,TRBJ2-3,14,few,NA,TGTGCCAGTAGTATGGGTGTAGGTACAGATACGCAGTATTTT,CASSMGVGTDTQYF
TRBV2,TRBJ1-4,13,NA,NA,TGTGCCAGCAGACGACTAGCGAATGAAAAACTGTTTTTT,CASRRLANEKLFF
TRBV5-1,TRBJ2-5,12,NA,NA,TGCGCCAGCAGCCGCGCCCAAGAGACCCAGTACTTC,CASSRAQETQYF
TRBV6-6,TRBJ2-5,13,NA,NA,TGTGCCAGTGGACCCCTCGTCCAAGAGACCCAGTACTTC,CASGPLVQETQYF
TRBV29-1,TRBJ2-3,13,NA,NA,TGCAGCGTTGGCAGGGGGGGGGCGAATACGCAGTATTTT,CSVGRGGANTQYF
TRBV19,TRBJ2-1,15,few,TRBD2,TGTGCCAGTAGTGGGACTAGCGGGCCCGCCAATGAGCAGTTCTTC,CASSGTSGPANEQFF
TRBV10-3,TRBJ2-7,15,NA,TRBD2,TGTGCCATCAGTGAGGGACTAGCGGCGACCTACGAGCAGTACTTC,CAISEGLAATYEQYF
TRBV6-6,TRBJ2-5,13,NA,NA,TGTGCCAGCAGTTACGGGTGGGTAGAGACCCAGTACTTC,CASSYGWVETQYF
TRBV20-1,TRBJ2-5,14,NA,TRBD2,TGCAGTGCTCCGACTAGCGGGAGTAGAGAGACCCAGTACTTC,CSAPTSGSRETQYF
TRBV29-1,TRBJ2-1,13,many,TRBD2,TGCAGCGCGGCGGGGGGGCCTGGGTTTGAGCAGTTCTTC,CSAAGGPGFEQFF
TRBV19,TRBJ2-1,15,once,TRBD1,TGTGCCAGTAGCCTGACAGGGGACGAGTACAATGAGCAGTTCTTC,CASSLTGDEYNEQFF
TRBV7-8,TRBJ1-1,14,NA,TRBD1,TGTGCCAGCAGCTTAGGGATACCGGGACAGGAAGCTTTCTTT,CASSLGIPGQEAFF
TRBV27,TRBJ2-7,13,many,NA,TGTGCCAGCAGTGCCCCGGGACACTACGAGCAGTACTTC,CASSAPGHYEQYF
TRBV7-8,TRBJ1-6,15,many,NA,TGTGCCAGCAGCCTCGAAACAGGGTATAATTCACCCCTCCACTTT,CASSLETGYNSPLHF
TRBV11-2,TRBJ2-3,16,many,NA,TGTGCCAGCAGCTTAGATCGCGGGGTAGGCACAGATACGCAGTATTTT,CASSLDRGVGTDTQYF
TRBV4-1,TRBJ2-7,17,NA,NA,TGCGCCAGCAGCCAAGGGAGAACGGCGGGACTGATCTACGAGCAGTACTTC,CASSQGRTAGLIYEQYF
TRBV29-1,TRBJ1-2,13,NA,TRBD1,TGCAGCGTTGAAGGCCAGGGGGCAAGGGGCTACACCTTC,CSVEGQGARGYTF
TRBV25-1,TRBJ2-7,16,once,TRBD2,TGTGCCAGCAGCGCGCCGGGACTAGCGGGAAGCTACGAGCAGTACTTC,CASSAPGLAGSYEQYF
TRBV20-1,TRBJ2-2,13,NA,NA,TGCAGTGCTCCAGGGGGGGCCCCCGGGGAGCTGTTTTTT,CSAPGGAPGELFF
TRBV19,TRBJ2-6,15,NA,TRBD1,TGTGCCAGTAGTACGACAGGGTTTGTCGGTAGCACTGAAGCTTTC,CASSTTGFVGSTEAF
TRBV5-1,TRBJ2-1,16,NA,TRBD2,TGCGCCAGCAGCTCCCTTAGCGGGGGGCTGTACAATGAGCAGTTCTTC,CASSSLSGGLYNEQFF
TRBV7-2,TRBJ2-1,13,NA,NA,TGTGCCAGCAGCGTGGACAATAGGAATGAGCAGTTCTTC,CASSVDNRNEQFF
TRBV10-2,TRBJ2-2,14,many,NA,TGCGCCAGCAGTGAGTCAGGGCGCACCGGGGAGCTGTTTTTT,CASSESGRTGELFF